This T cell receptor (beta chain) came from a study of T cell repertoires in ileal Crohn's disease. The V gene's germline CDR1 is SGHRS and CDR2 YFSETQ. Trimming removed 2 bases from V and 5 bases from J, with 16 bases in between. CDR3 size: 15 residues. Profiling relied on immunoSEQ multiplex PCR, and the TCRdb table lists in-frame clones only, not all of them. The sample includes under 150 clones, about 60% of them seen just once. Surgical specimens yielded lamina propria lymphocytes, which were density-gradient separated and then sorted. This chain uses TRBV5-1 with TRBJ1-1, with unresolved D. The clonotype originates from an adult with Crohn's disease. The specimen sequenced was CD8+ T cells sorted from the ileum. CDR3 protein: CASSLDPGIATEAFF. CDR3 DNA: TGCGCCAGCAGCTTAGATCCGGGAATAGCAACTGAAGCTTTCTTT.